This section outlines one T cell receptor beta chain sequence together with its context. Its antigen is as yet unknown. These data originate in a study of cytomegalovirus exposure and HLA in healthy donors. Overall study: Drawn from HLA-typed donors, some 80 million unique TCRs were held in an early data release.

Study observations and caveats: Associated with cytomegalovirus, according to the listing, were around 160 TCR beta chains. It was assumed in the presence/absence analyses that sequencing depth was roughly uniform across donors.

The PCR employed 60 Vbeta primers together with 13 Jbeta primers. Sequenced by immunoSEQ multiplex PCR; TCRdb stores in-frame clones only, minus some. The sample table sets out 150,000 or so clones. Germline-derived CDR1 and CDR2 are SGHVS and FNYEAQ. The CDR3 covers 15 residues. Trimming cost V 1 base and J 7 bases, with 17 bases left between them. The chain has TRBV7-6 and TRBJ2-7, with D unclear. The specimen sequenced was PBMCs. The receptor was isolated from a woman aged 45-65 years in good health and CMV-seronegative. The CDR3 nucleotides read TGTGCCAGCAGCTTAGTTAGTCGGTCCACCGGGGAGCAGTACTTC. This encodes CASSLVSRSTGEQYF.